This T cell receptor beta chain was recovered during a study of vaccination effects on CD4 cells after COVID-19. On the study more broadly: Wells of some 1.9 million PBMC each were grown with around 10 IU/ml IL-2 and 9 to 10 ug/ml peptides.

Study findings and constraints: Late post-vaccination samples showed marked contraction of infection- and vaccine-induced clones.

Cells that had been cultured for roughly 9 days were the source of isolated CD4+ T cells. Each participant was given two doses of one vaccine (BNT162b2 or mRNA-1273). Half of the medium was exchanged for IL-2 medium on both days 3 and 7. TCRdb keeps only in-frame clones here, not all; method: immunoSEQ multiplex PCR. The table lists around 46,000 clones, approximately 70% of them singletons, with roughly 9.7% in the top ten. Concerning this clone: Its specificity is unknown.

The ends were cut back, 5 bases at V and 6 bases at J, with 15 bases in the middle. The CDR3 spans 14 residues. CDR1 SEHNR and CDR2 FQNEAQ come from the germline V gene (reference sequence). The chain carries TRBV7-9 and TRBJ2-3; possible D gene TRBD2, 6 bases. The clonotype comes from a human donor who received a COVID-19 vaccine. The sample in question was CD4+ T cells from PBMCs cultured without peptide, obtained after COVID-19 vaccination. Here the CDR3 DNA reads TGTGCCAGCAGCCGGGACTCCGGCGGGGATACGCAGTATTTT. It yields the protein CASSRDSGGDTQYF.